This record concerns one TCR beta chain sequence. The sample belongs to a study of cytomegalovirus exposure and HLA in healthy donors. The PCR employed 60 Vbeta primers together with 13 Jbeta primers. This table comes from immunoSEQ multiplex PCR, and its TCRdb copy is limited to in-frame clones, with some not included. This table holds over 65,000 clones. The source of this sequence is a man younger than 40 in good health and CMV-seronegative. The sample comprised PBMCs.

The chain's CDR3 is CASTSGPSGSYEQYF. CDR3 DNA sequence: TGTGCCAGCACCTCAGGACCTAGCGGTTCCTACGAGCAGTACTTC. The chain links TRBV5-4 to TRBJ2-7, with 7 nucleotides matching TRBD2. CDR3 length equals 15 residues. The V gene's germline CDR1 is SGHNT and CDR2 YYREEE (reference sequence). V was pared by 6 bases and J by 1 base, with 10 bases of the junction left unmatched.